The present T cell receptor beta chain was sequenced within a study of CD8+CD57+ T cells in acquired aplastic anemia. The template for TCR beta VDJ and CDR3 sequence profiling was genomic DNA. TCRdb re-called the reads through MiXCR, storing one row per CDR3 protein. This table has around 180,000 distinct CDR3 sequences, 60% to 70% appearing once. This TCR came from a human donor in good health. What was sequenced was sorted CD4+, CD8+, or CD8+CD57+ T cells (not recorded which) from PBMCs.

CDR3 DNA sequence: TGCAGCGCAGGGGGTACGACTGAAGCTTTCTTT. As protein: CSAGGTTEAFF. V and J are TRBV29-1 and TRBJ1-1; the match to TRBD1 covers 7 bases. CDR3 length: 11 residues. With V trimmed by 7 bases and J by 5 bases, 4 bases remained unmatched. The germline V gene has CDR1 SQVTM and CDR2 ANQGSEA.